This T cell receptor (beta chain) derives from a study of shared clonotypes between healthy human individuals. Study-wide points: Naive CD4 clonotypes overlapped across a handful of donors at about 5%.

In regard to this clone: Its antigen is as yet unknown.

Trimming cost V 0 bases and J 5 bases, with 17 bases left between them. The CDR3 sequence is 17 residues long. Germline CDR1 is LGHNA and CDR2 is YNFKEQ. CD4+ cell separation produced CD45RA+ naive and CD45RA-negative memory subsets. Some clones are missing from TCRdb's copy, which holds only in-frame ones; the method was immunoSEQ multiplex PCR. Of about 2.3 million clones listed, 90% to 95% are singletons. The clonotype originates from a man younger than 35 in good health. Some clones in this sample may be carry-over from other donors' samples. Sequencing used naive CD4+ T cells from PBMCs. The subset is: CD45RA+ positively selected. The rearrangement links TRBV4-2 to TRBJ1-5; D gene ambiguous. The CDR3 nucleotides read TGTGCCAGCAGCCAAGATTCGTGGGGAGGCAGCTATCAGCCCCAGCATTTT. Protein sequence: CASSQDSWGGSYQPQHF.